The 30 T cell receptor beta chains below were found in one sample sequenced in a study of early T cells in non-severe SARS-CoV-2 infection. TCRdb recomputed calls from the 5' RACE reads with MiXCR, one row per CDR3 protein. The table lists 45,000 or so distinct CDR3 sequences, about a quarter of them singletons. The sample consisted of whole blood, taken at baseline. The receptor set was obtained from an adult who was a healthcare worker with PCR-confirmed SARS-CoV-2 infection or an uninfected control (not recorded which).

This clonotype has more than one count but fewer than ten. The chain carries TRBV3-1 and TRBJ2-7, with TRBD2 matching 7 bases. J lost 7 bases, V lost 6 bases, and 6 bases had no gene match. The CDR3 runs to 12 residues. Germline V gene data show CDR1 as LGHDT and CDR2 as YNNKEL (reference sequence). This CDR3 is CASRRVGGEQYF. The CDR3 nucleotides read TGTGCCAGCAGAAGAGTCGGGGGGGAGCAGTACTTC.

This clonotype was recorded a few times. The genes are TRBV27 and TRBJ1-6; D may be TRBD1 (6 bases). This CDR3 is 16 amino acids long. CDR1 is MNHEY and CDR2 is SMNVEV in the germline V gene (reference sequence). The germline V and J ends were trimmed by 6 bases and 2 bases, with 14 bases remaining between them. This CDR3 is CASSFSGVPYNSPLHF. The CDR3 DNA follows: TGTGCCAGCAGCTTTTCAGGGGTGCCCTATAATTCACCCCTCCACTTT.

DNA of the CDR3: TGTGCCAGCTCACCTCCAGGGGGCTACGAGCAGTACTTC. Translating gives CASSPPGGYEQYF. The chain recombines TRBV18 with TRBJ2-7; 7 bases are a match to TRBD1. The CDR3 is 13 residues long. CDR1 is KGHSH and CDR2 is LQKENI in the germline V gene. V dropped 3 bases and J dropped 3; count of bases not matched to a gene: 2. The entire variable domain, with the rest obtained from reference TRBV18 and TRBJ2-7, is as follows: NAGVMQNPRHLVRRRGQEARLRCSPMKGHSHVYWYRQLPEEGLKFMVYLQKENIIDESGMPKERFSAEFPKEGPSILRIQQVVRGDSAAYFCASSPPGGYEQYFGPGTRLTVT.

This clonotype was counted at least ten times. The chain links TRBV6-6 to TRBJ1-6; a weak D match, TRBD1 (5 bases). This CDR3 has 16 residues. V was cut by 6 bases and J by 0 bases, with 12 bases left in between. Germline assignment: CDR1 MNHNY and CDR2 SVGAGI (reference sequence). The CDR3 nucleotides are TGTGCCAGCAGGGACGGACAACTCTCCTATAATTCACCCCTCCACTTT. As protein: CASRDGQLSYNSPLHF.

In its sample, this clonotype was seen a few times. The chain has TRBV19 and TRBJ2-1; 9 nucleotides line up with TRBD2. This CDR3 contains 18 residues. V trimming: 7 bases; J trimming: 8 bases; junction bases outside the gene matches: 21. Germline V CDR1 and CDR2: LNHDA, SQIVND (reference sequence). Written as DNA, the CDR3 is TGTGCCAGTACCCCGACAGGAGCCCCGGGACTAGCAGGTGATGAGCAGTTCTTC. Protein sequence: CASTPTGAPGLAGDEQFF.

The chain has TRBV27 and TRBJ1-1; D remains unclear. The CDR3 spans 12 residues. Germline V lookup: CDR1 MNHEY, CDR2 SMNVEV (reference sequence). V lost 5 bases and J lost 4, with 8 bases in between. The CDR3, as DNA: TGTGCCAGCAGTCCCATGGGCACTGAAGCTTTCTTT. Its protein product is CASSPMGTEAFF.

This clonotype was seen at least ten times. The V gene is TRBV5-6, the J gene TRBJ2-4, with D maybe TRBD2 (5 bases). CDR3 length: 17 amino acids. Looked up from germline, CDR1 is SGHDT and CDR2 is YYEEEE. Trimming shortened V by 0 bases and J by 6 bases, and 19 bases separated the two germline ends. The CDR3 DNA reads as TGTGCCAGCAGCTTGGTCCGGGGAGCCCCGGCTGGAAACATTCAGTACTTC. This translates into CASSLVRGAPAGNIQYF. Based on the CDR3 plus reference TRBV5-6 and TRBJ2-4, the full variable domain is DAGVTQSPTHLIKTRGQQVTLRCSPKSGHDTVSWYQQALGQGPQFIFQYYEEEERQRGNFPDRFSGHQFPNYSSELNVNALLLGDSALYLCASSLVRGAPAGNIQYFGAGTRLSVL.

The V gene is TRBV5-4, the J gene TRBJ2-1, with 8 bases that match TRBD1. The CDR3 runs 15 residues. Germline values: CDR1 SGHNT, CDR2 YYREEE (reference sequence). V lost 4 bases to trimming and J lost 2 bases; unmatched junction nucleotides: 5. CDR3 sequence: CASSHDRGAYNEQFF. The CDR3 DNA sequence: TGTGCCAGCAGCCACGACAGGGGCGCCTACAATGAGCAGTTCTTC.

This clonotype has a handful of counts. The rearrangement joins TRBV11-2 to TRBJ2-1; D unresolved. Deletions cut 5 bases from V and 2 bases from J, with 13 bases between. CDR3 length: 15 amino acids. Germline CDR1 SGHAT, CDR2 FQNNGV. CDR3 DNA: TGTGCCAGCAGCCTTAGTGGAGATACCTACAATGAGCAGTTCTTC. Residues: CASSLSGDTYNEQFF. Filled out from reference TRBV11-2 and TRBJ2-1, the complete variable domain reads EAGVAQSPRYKIIEKRQSVAFWCNPISGHATLYWYQQILGQGPKLLIQFQNNGVVDDSQLPKDRFSAERLKGVDSTLKIQPAKLEDSAVYLCASSLSGDTYNEQFFGPGTRLTVL.

CDR3 nucleotides: TGTGCCAGCAGTGCCGGGACAGGAGGGGGCTACACCTTC. Translating it yields CASSAGTGGGYTF. The chain has TRBV27 and TRBJ1-2, with 8 positions matching TRBD1. The germline V gene has CDR1 MNHEY and CDR2 SMNVEV (reference sequence). V lost 5 bases, J lost 8 bases, and 7 bases stayed unmatched. This CDR3 is built from 13 residues.

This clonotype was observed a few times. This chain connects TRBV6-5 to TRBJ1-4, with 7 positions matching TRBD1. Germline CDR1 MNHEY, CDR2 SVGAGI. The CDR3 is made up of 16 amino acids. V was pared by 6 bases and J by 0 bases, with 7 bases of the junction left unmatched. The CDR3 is CASSQGQSTTNEKLFF. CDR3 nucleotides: TGTGCCAGCAGCCAGGGACAGTCCACAACTAATGAAAAACTGTTTTTT.

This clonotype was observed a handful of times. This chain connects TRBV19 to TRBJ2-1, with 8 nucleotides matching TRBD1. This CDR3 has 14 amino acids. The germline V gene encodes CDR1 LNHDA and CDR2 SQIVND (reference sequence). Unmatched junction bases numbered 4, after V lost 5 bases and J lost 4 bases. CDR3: CASSPRTGYNEQFF. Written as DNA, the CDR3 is TGTGCCAGTAGTCCTCGGACAGGGTACAATGAGCAGTTCTTC.

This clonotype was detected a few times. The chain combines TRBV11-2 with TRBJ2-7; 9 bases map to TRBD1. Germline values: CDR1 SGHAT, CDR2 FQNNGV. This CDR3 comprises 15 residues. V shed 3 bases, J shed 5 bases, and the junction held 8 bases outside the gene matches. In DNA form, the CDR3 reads TGTGCCAGCAGCTTCCCCCCTGACAGGGGGGACGAGCAGTACTTC. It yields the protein CASSFPPDRGDEQYF.

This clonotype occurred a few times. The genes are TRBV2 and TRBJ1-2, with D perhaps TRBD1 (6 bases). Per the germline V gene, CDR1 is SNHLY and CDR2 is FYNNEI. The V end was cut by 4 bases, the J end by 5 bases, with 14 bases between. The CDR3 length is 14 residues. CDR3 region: CASSADSRYYGYTF. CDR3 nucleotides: TGTGCCAGCAGTGCGGACAGCAGATATTATGGCTACACCTTC. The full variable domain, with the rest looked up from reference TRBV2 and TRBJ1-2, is EPEVTQTPSHQVTQMGQEVILRCVPISNHLYFYWYRQILGQKVEFLVSFYNNEISEKSEIFDDQFSVERPDGSNFTLKIRSTKLEDSAMYFCASSADSRYYGYTFGSGTRLTVV.

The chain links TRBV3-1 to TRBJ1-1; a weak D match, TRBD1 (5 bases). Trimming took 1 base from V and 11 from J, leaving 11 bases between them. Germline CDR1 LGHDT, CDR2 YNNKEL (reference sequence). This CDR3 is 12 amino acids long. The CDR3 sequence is CASSQVRGVAFF. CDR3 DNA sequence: TGTGCCAGCAGCCAAGTTAGGGGCGTCGCTTTCTTT.

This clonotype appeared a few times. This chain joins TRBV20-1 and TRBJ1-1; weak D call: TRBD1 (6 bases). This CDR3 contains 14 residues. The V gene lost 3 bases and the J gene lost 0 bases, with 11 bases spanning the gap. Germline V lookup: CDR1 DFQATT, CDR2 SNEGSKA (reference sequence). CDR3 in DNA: TGCAGTGCTAGTCAGGGGCTGATGAACACTGAAGCTTTCTTT. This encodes CSASQGLMNTEAFF.

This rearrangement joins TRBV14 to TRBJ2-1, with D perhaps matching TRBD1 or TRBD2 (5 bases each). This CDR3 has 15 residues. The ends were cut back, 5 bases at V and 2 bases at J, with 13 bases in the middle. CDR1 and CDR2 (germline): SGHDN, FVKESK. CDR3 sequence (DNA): TGTGCCAGCAGCTCACGGGACGTAGCCTACAATGAGCAGTTCTTC. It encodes CASSSRDVAYNEQFF. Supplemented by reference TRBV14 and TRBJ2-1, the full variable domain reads EAGVTQFPSHSVIEKGQTVTLRCDPISGHDNLYWYRRVMGKEIKFLLHFVKESKQDESGMPNNRFLAERTGGTYSTLKVQPAELEDSGVYFCASSSRDVAYNEQFFGPGTRLTVL.

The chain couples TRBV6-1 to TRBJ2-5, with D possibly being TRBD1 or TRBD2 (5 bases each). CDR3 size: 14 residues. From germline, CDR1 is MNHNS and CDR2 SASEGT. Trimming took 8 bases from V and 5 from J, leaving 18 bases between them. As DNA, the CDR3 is TGTGCCAGCCTCAAGGGTGGGGGAATGGAGACCCAGTACTTC. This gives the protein CASLKGGGMETQYF.

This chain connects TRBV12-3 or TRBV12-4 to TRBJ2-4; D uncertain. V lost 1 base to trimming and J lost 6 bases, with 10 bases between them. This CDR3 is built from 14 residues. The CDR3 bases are TGTGCCAGCAGTTTAGTCACCGACTTAAACATTCAGTACTTC. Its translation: CASSLVTDLNIQYF.

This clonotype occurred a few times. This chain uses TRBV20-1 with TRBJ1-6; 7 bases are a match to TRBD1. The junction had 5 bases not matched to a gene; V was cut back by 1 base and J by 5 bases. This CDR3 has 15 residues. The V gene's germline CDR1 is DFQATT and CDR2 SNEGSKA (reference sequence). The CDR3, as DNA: TGCAGTGCTAGAGCAGGGGGTAACAATAATTCACCCCTCCACTTT. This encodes CSARAGGNNNSPLHF.

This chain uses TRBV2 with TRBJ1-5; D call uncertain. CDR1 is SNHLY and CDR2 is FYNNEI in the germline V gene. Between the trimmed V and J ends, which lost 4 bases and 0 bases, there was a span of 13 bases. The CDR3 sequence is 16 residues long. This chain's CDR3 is CASSAGGLYSNQPQHF. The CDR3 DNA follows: TGTGCCAGCAGTGCGGGAGGCCTATATAGCAATCAGCCCCAGCATTTT.

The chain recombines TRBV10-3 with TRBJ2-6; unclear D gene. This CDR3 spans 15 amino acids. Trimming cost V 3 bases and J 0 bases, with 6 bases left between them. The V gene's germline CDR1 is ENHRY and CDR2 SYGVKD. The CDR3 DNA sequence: TGTGCCATCAGTGAAGGATACTCTGGGGCCAACGTCCTGACTTTC. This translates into CAISEGYSGANVLTF.

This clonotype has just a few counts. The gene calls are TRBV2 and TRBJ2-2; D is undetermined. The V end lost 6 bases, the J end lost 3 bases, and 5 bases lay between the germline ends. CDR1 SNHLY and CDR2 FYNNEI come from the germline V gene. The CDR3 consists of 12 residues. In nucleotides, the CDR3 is TGTGCCAGCAGGGGGTACACCGGGGAGCTGTTTTTT. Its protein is CASRGYTGELFF.

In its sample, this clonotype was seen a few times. CDR3 nucleotides: TGTGCCAGCAGTTTAAGGGAGATCTATGGCTACACCTTC. This translates into CASSLREIYGYTF. The chain couples TRBV6-6 to TRBJ1-2, with no clear D. CDR1 and CDR2 from the germline V gene are MNHNY and SVGAGI (reference sequence). The CDR3 extends over 13 amino acids. V was shortened by 4 bases and J by 4 bases, with 10 bases between the two germline ends.

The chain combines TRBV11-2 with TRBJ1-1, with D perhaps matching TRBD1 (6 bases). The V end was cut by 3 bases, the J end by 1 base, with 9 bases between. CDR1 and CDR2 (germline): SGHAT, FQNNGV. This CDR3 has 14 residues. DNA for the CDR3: TGTGCCAGCAGCTTGCCAGGGGAGAACACTGAAGCTTTCTTT. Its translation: CASSLPGENTEAFF.

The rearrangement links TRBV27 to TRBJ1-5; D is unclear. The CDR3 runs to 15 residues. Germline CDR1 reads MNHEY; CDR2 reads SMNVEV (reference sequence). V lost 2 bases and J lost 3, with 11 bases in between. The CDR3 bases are TGTGCCAGCAGTTTAGTGGGCCTCCCCAATCAGCCCCAGCATTTT. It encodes CASSLVGLPNQPQHF.

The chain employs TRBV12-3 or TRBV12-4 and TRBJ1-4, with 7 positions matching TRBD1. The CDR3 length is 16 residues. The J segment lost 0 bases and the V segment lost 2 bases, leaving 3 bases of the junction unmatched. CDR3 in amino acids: CASSLRQGATNEKLFF. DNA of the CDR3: TGTGCCAGCAGTTTAAGACAGGGAGCAACTAATGAAAAACTGTTTTTT.

The CDR3 loop is CASSQGFSNTGELFF. Here the CDR3 DNA reads TGTGCCAGCAGCCAAGGGTTCTCGAACACCGGGGAGCTGTTTTTT. The genes are TRBV14 and TRBJ2-2; D is unresolved. This CDR3 contains 15 residues. V was trimmed by 1 base and J by 0 bases, leaving 6 bases between them. Germline V lookup: CDR1 SGHDN, CDR2 FVKESK.

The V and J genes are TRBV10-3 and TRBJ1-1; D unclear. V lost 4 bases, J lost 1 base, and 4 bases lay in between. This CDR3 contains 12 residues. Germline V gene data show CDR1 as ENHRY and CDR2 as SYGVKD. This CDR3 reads CAISARNTEAFF. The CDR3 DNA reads TGTGCCATCAGTGCTAGGAACACTGAAGCTTTCTTT.

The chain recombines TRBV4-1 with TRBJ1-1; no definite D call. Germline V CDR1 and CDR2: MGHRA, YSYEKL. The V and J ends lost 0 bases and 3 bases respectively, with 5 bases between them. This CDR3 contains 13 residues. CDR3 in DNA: TGCGCCAGCAGCCAAGAAGTGGACACTGAAGCTTTCTTT. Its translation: CASSQEVDTEAFF.